These 25 T cell receptor beta chains came from one sample sequenced in a study of blood T cell repertoires in COVID-19. Profiling relied on immunoSEQ multiplex PCR, and the TCRdb table lists in-frame clones only, not all of them. The sample carries some 260,000 clones, under 85% recorded once. Sequenced sample: peripheral blood. These receptors were taken from a woman aged 40 to 50 with active or convalescent COVID-19.

V and J are TRBV4-1 and TRBJ2-2; perhaps TRBD2 as D (5 bases). This CDR3 is built from 15 residues. Trimming pared 6 bases from V and 8 bases from J, leaving 19 bases between. The germline V gene encodes CDR1 MGHRA and CDR2 YSYEKL. CDR3 sequence (DNA): TGCGCCAGCAGGGCCCCTAGGACTGACGGAGGGGAGCTGTTTTTT. It specifies CASRAPRTDGGELFF.

The chain employs TRBV7-9 and TRBJ2-7; 8 bases are shared with TRBD2. This CDR3 comprises 12 residues. The germline CDR1 and CDR2 sequences are SEHNR and FQNEAQ (reference sequence). V was pared by 5 bases and J by 12 bases, with 9 bases of the junction left unmatched. CDR3 sequence (DNA): TGTGCCAGCAGCAAGACTGCCGGGACTAGGTACGTC. Its protein product is CASSKTAGTRYV.

This clone has just one count. The genes are TRBV4-2 and TRBJ1-3, with TRBD1 matching 8 bases. Germline V gene lookup returns CDR1 LGHNA and CDR2 YNFKEQ. The V gene end was trimmed by 0 bases and the J gene end by 0 bases; junction bases not matched to a gene: 4. The CDR3 length is 17 residues. In DNA form, the CDR3 reads TGTGCCAGCAGCCAAGATCAGGGGGCTCTCTCTGGAAACACCATATATTTT. This codes for CASSQDQGALSGNTIYF.

The chain carries TRBV4-1 and TRBJ1-5; a weak D match, TRBD1 (5 bases). There are 16 residues in the CDR3. Looked up from germline, CDR1 is MGHRA and CDR2 is YSYEKL. Trimming pared 0 bases from V and 1 base from J, leaving 10 bases between. The CDR3 protein is CASSQEAGLSNQPQHF. The CDR3 DNA reads TGCGCCAGCAGCCAAGAGGCAGGGTTAAGCAATCAGCCCCAGCATTTT.

The chain couples TRBV5-4 to TRBJ1-1; 8 bases line up with TRBD1. Germline CDR1 SGHNT, CDR2 YYREEE (reference sequence). Germline trimming cut 4 bases from V and 2 bases from J; bases unmatched to any gene: 7. This CDR3 has 15 residues. The CDR3 region is CASSVQGGINTEAFF. The DNA of the CDR3 is TGTGCCAGCAGCGTACAGGGGGGTATTAACACTGAAGCTTTCTTT.

This chain links TRBV9 with TRBJ2-5, with 9 positions matching TRBD1. Germline V CDR1 and CDR2: SGDLS, YYNGEE. The junction had 8 bases not matched to a gene; V was cut back by 0 bases and J by 5 bases. This CDR3 has 16 amino acids. The CDR3 protein is CASSVATGGGMETQYF. The DNA for the CDR3 is TGTGCCAGCAGCGTAGCTACAGGGGGCGGAATGGAGACCCAGTACTTC.

The chain has TRBV19 and TRBJ1-2; 7 bases align to TRBD1. Trimming cost V 4 bases and J 4 bases; bases outside gene matches: 15. This CDR3 region has 17 residues. Germline V gene lookup returns CDR1 LNHDA and CDR2 SQIVND (reference sequence). CDR3: CASSSSRRGRLPYGYTF. The DNA of the CDR3 is TGTGCCAGTAGTAGCTCGAGAAGGGGGCGCCTACCCTATGGCTACACCTTC.

This clone has a single count. The gene calls are TRBV11-3 and TRBJ2-2; weak D call: TRBD2 (6 bases). The CDR3 contains 15 residues. V was cut by 0 bases and J by 6 bases, with 11 bases left in between. Germline CDR1 and CDR2: SGHNT and YENEEA. CDR3 sequence (DNA): TGTGCCAGCAGCTTAGATGGGGGGAAGGCCGGGGAGCTGTTTTTT. Its translation: CASSLDGGKAGELFF.

The J gene is TRBJ1-1, the V gene TRBV4-1; perhaps TRBD1 as D (5 bases). This CDR3 is 19 amino acids long. Germline loops: CDR1 MGHRA, CDR2 YSYEKL. V was trimmed by 1 base and J by 0 bases, leaving 21 bases between them. The CDR3 DNA follows: TGCGCCAGCAGCCAAGTCCCGGGACTCCGGATCTCCATGAACACTGAAGCTTTCTTT. Amino acids: CASSQVPGLRISMNTEAFF.

This clone was recorded only once. The chain couples TRBV28 to TRBJ1-5; D possibly corresponds to TRBD1 (5 bases). Germline CDR1 and CDR2: MDHEN and SYDVKM. Deletions cut 2 bases from V and 6 bases from J, with 14 bases between. This CDR3 region has 15 residues. The CDR3 DNA sequence: TGTGCCAGCAGTTTACCAGGGAAGACGAGTCAGCCCCAGCATTTT. Its protein is CASSLPGKTSQPQHF.

The chain is built from TRBV28 and TRBJ1-5; D possibly corresponds to TRBD1 (5 bases). Trimming took 0 bases from V and 8 from J, leaving 11 bases between them. The length of the CDR3 is 14 residues. The germline gives CDR1 MDHEN, CDR2 SYDVKM. CDR3 coding DNA: TGTGCCAGCAGTTTATGGGAGGGGTTGAAGCCCCAGCATTTT. Translating it yields CASSLWEGLKPQHF.

The gene calls are TRBV2 and TRBJ1-2; 7 nucleotides match TRBD1. V was pared by 8 bases and J by 3 bases, with 9 bases of the junction left unmatched. This CDR3 has 14 amino acids. Looked up from germline, CDR1 is SNHLY and CDR2 is FYNNEI. DNA of the CDR3: TGTGCCAGCTCGAGGCGGCAGGGGGACTATGGCTACACCTTC. Its protein product is CASSRRQGDYGYTF.

This chain connects TRBV12-5 to TRBJ1-2; the D gene is possibly TRBD1 (5 bases). CDR1 LGHNT and CDR2 FRNRAP come from the germline V gene. Between the trimmed V and J ends, which lost 7 bases and 4 bases, there was a span of 19 bases. This CDR3 comprises 15 residues. The CDR3 DNA is TGTGCTAGTGCCGAGCTGCAGGGAGGATTCTATGGCTACACCTTC. Its protein product is CASAELQGGFYGYTF.

The rearrangement joins TRBV6-6 to TRBJ2-7; D may be TRBD2 (5 bases). CDR1 MNHNY and CDR2 SVGAGI come from the germline V gene (reference sequence). V gave up 2 bases and J gave up 0 bases, with 8 bases separating them. The CDR3 loop spans 14 amino acids. The CDR3 DNA reads as TGTGCCAGCAGTTACAGGGCGGGCTCCTACGAGCAGTACGTC. Translating it yields CASSYRAGSYEQYV.

The V gene is TRBV28, the J gene TRBJ2-7; the D is unclear. The CDR3 contains 12 residues. Germline CDR1 MDHEN, CDR2 SYDVKM. V dropped 7 bases and J dropped 2 bases, with 9 bases sitting between them. CDR3 in amino acids: CASMGTPYEQYV. The DNA for the CDR3 is TGTGCCAGCATGGGCACTCCCTACGAGCAGTACGTC.

The chain recombines TRBV9 with TRBJ1-4, with D uncertain. The V end lost 0 bases, the J end lost 8 bases, and 8 bases lay between the germline ends. The CDR3 spans 13 residues. Germline CDR1 is SGDLS and CDR2 is YYNGEE. The CDR3 DNA sequence: TGTGCCAGCAGCGTAGTTCTCGGGGAAAAACTGTTTTTT. Translation gives CASSVVLGEKLFF.

The chain is built from TRBV7-9 and TRBJ2-2; the D is unclear. This CDR3 is 13 amino acids long. Germline V gene data show CDR1 as SEHNR and CDR2 as FQNEAQ (reference sequence). The germline V and J ends were trimmed by 2 bases and 5 bases, with 6 bases remaining between them. CDR3 amino acids: CASSLTATGELFF. The CDR3 DNA reads TGTGCCAGCAGCTTAACCGCGACCGGGGAGCTGTTTTTT.

The CDR3 sequence is CASSPVGRTGLSGANVLTF. In nucleotides, the CDR3 is TGTGCCAGCTCACCCGTAGGGCGTACAGGGCTCTCTGGGGCCAACGTCCTGACTTTC. The chain has TRBV18 and TRBJ2-6; D might be TRBD1 (6 bases). This CDR3 contains 19 residues. Trimming removed 3 bases from V and 0 bases from J, with 18 bases in between. The germline V gene encodes CDR1 KGHSH and CDR2 LQKENI.

The chain uses TRBV19 and TRBJ2-1, with TRBD1 matching 9 bases. This CDR3 spans 16 amino acids. V was clipped by 1 base and J by 9 bases; unmatched bases: 10. Germline lookup yields CDR1 LNHDA and CDR2 SQIVND (reference sequence). The CDR3: CASSIVTGGAPPEQFF. The CDR3, as DNA: TGTGCCAGTAGTATAGTAACAGGGGGCGCCCCTCCTGAGCAGTTCTTC.

The rearrangement uses TRBV6-5 and TRBJ2-1, with 7 bases that match TRBD1. The germline V gene encodes CDR1 MNHEY and CDR2 SVGAGI. The CDR3 is 13 amino acids. The J segment lost 4 bases and the V segment lost 6 bases, leaving 3 bases of the junction unmatched. The DNA for the CDR3 is TGTGCCAGCAGAGAGGACAGGTACAATGAGCAGTTCTTC. Residues: CASREDRYNEQFF.

CDR3 DNA sequence: TGTGCCAGCAGGCCCCCTAGCGGTTTCTCCTACAATGAGCAGTTCTTC. Translation: CASRPPSGFSYNEQFF. The V and J genes are TRBV2 and TRBJ2-1; 7 bases are shared with TRBD2. The CDR3 spans 16 residues. The J segment lost 0 bases and the V segment lost 6 bases, leaving 8 bases of the junction unmatched. Germline V CDR1 and CDR2: SNHLY, FYNNEI.

In its sample, this clone was seen once. This sequence joins TRBV7-9 and TRBJ2-2; the D gene is possibly TRBD1 (5 bases). V lost 3 bases and J lost 0, with 8 bases in between. CDR1 and CDR2 from the germline V gene are SEHNR and FQNEAQ (reference sequence). This CDR3 comprises 15 residues. The CDR3 DNA reads TGTGCCAGCAGCTTCGGACAAACGAACACCGGGGAGCTGTTTTTT. This translates into CASSFGQTNTGELFF.

The V gene is TRBV5-1, the J gene TRBJ1-6, with TRBD1 matching 10 bases. The V gene's germline CDR1 is SGHRS and CDR2 YFSETQ. V shed 7 bases and J 8 bases; nucleotides not matched to a gene: 9. The CDR3 extends over 15 amino acids. The CDR3 here is CASRPPGTGDSPLHF. In nucleotides, the CDR3 is TGCGCCAGCCGTCCCCCCGGGACAGGGGATTCACCCCTCCACTTT.

The chain employs TRBV2 and TRBJ1-2, with D possibly matching TRBD1 (5 bases). The CDR3 sequence is 15 residues long. Trimming pared 7 bases from V and 7 bases from J, leaving 22 bases between. CDR1 and CDR2 from the germline V gene are SNHLY and FYNNEI. For the CDR3, the DNA is TGTGCCAGCAACATCCCGGGACTTCAAAGCGGTGGCTACACCTTC. Translating it yields CASNIPGLQSGGYTF.

The CDR3 DNA reads as TGTGCCAGCAGTATCACGGGGGACACCGGGGAGCTGTTTTTT. Translated: CASSITGDTGELFF. The chain uses TRBV6-5 and TRBJ2-2; weak D call: TRBD2 (6 bases). Germline lookup yields CDR1 MNHEY and CDR2 SVGAGI. V was clipped by 5 bases and J by 3 bases, with 10 bases between them. This CDR3 has 14 amino acids.